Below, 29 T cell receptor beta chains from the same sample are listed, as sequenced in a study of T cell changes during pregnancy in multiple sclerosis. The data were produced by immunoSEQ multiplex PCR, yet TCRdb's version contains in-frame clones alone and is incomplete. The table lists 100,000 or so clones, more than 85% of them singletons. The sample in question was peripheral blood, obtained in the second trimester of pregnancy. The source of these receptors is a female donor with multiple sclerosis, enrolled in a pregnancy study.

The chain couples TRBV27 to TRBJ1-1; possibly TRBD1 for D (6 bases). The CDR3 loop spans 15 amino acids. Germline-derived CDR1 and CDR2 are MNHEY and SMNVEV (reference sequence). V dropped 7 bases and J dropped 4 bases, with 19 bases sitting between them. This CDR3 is CASTPGAGAGTEAFF. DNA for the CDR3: TGTGCCAGCACCCCCGGAGCAGGGGCCGGCACTGAAGCTTTCTTT.

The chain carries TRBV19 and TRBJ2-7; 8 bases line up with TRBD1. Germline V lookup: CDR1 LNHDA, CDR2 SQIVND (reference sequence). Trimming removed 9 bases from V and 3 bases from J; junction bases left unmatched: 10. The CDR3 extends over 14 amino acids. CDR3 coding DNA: TGTGCCAGCCAGTCGTCCGGACAGGGCTACGAGCAGTACTTC. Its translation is CASQSSGQGYEQYF.

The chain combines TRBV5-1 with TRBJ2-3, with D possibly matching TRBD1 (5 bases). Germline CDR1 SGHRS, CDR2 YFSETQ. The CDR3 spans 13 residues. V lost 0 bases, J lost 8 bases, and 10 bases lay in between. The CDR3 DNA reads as TGCGCCAGCAGCTTGGAGGGGCAGGGTACGCAGTATTTT. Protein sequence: CASSLEGQGTQYF.

CDR3 sequence: CASRASGSKYEQYF. CDR3 DNA sequence: TGTGCCAGCAGGGCTAGCGGGAGTAAGTACGAGCAGTACTTC. The chain has TRBV28 and TRBJ2-7; 10 bases fit TRBD2. The ends lost 6 bases at V and 4 bases at J; junction bases unmatched: 6. This CDR3 is built from 14 residues. Germline values: CDR1 MDHEN, CDR2 SYDVKM.

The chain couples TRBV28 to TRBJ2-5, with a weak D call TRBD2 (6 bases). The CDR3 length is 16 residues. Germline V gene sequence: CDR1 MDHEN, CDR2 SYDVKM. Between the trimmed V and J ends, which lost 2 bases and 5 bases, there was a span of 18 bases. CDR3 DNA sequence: TGTGCCAGCAGTTTAGGGGCGGAGGGGTTAAGGGAGACCCAGTACTTC. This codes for CASSLGAEGLRETQYF.

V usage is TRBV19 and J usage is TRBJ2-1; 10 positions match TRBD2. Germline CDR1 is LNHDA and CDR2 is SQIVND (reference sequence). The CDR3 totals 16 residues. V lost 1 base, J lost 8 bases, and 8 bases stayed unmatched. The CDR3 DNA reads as TGTGCCAGTAGTATAGGACTAGCGGGTGAGTCGGATGAGCAGTTCTTC. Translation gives CASSIGLAGESDEQFF. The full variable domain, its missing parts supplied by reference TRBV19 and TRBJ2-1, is DGGITQSPKYLFRKEGQNVTLSCEQNLNHDAMYWYRQDPGQGLRLIYYSQIVNDFQKGDIAEGYSVSREKKESFPLTVTSAQKNPTAFYLCASSIGLAGESDEQFFGPGTRLTVL.

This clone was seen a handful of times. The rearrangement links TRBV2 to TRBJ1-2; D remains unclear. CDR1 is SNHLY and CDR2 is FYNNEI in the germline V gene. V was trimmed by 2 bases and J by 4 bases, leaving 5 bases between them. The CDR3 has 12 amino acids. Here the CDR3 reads CASSEFSYGYTF. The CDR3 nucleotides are TGTGCCAGCAGTGAATTCAGCTATGGCTACACCTTC.

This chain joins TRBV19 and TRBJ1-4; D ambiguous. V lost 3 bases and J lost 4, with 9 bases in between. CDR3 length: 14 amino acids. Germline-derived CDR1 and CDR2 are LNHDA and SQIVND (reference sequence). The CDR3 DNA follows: TGTGCCAGTAGTATGGGCAGTATTAATGAAAAACTGTTTTTT. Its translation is CASSMGSINEKLFF.

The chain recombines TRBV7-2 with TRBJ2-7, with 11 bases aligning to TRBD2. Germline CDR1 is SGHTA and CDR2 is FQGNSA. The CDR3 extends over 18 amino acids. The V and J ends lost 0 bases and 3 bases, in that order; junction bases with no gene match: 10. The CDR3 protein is CASSLAHGTSGGLYEQYF. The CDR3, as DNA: TGTGCCAGCAGCTTAGCGCACGGGACTAGCGGAGGCCTCTACGAGCAGTACTTC.

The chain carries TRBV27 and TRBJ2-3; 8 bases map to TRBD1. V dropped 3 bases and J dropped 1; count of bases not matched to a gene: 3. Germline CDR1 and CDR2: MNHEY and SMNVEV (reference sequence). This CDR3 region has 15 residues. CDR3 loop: CASSFPGQGTDTQYF. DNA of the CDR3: TGTGCCAGCAGTTTCCCGGGACAGGGCACAGATACGCAGTATTTT.

This CDR3 reads CASSAQLAGGPVEQFF. Here the CDR3 DNA reads TGTGCCAGCAGCGCACAACTAGCGGGAGGGCCCGTTGAGCAGTTCTTC. The J gene is TRBJ2-1, the V gene TRBV9; 13 bases map to TRBD2. CDR3 length: 16 amino acids. V lost 3 bases and J lost 9; bases outside the gene matches: 9. In germline, CDR1 is SGDLS, CDR2 YYNGEE.

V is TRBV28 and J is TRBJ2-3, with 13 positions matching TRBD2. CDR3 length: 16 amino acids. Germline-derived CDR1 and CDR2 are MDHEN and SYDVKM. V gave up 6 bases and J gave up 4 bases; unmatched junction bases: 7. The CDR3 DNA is TGTGCCAGCAGCCAAACTAGCGGGAGGGCCGCAGATACGCAGTATTTT. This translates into CASSQTSGRAADTQYF.

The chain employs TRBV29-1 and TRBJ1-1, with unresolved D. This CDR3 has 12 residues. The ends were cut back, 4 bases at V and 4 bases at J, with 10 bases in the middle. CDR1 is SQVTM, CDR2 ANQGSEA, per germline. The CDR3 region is CSVVGASTEAFF. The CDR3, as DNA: TGCAGCGTTGTCGGAGCGAGCACTGAAGCTTTCTTT. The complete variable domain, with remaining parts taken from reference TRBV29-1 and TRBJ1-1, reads SAVISQKPSRDICQRGTSLTIQCQVDSQVTMMFWYRQQPGQSLTLIATANQGSEATYESGFVIDKFPISRPNLTFSTLTVSNMSPEDSSIYLCSVVGASTEAFFGQGTRLTVV.

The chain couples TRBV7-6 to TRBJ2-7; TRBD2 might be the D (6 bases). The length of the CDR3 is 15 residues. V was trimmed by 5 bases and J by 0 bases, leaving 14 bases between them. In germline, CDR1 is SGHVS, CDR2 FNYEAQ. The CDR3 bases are TGTGCCAGCAGCGTTGGCGGGACCCCCTCCTACGAGCAGTACTTC. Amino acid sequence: CASSVGGTPSYEQYF.

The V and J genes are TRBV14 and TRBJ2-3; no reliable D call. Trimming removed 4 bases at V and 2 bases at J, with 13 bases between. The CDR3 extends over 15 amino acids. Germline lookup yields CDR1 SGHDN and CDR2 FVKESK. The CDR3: CASSPSSVLTDTQYF. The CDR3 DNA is TGTGCCAGCAGCCCTAGTAGTGTCCTCACAGATACGCAGTATTTT. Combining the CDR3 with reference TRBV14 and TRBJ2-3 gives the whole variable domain EAGVTQFPSHSVIEKGQTVTLRCDPISGHDNLYWYRRVMGKEIKFLLHFVKESKQDESGMPNNRFLAERTGGTYSTLKVQPAELEDSGVYFCASSPSSVLTDTQYFGPGTRLTVL.

The CDR3 reads CASSPYADEIEAFF. For the CDR3, the DNA is TGTGCCAGCAGCCCCTACGCGGATGAGATTGAAGCTTTCTTT. The chain combines TRBV11-1 with TRBJ1-1; D is uncertain. Germline-derived CDR1 and CDR2 are SGHAT and FQDESV (reference sequence). The germline V and J ends were trimmed by 5 bases and 7 bases, with 17 bases remaining between them. This CDR3 is 14 amino acids long.

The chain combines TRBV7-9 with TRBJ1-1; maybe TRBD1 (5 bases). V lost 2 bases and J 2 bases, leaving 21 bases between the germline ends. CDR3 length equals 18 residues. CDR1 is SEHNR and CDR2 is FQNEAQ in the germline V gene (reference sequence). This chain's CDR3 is CASSLLGALGDSNTEAFF. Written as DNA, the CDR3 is TGTGCCAGCAGCTTACTTGGCGCGTTGGGGGACTCAAACACTGAAGCTTTCTTT.

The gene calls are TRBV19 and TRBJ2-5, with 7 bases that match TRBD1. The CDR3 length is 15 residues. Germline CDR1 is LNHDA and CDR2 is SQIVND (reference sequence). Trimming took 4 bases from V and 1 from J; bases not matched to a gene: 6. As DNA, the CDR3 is TGTGCCAGTAGTAGAGGGACAGAGATCCAAGAGACCCAGTACTTC. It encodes CASSRGTEIQETQYF.

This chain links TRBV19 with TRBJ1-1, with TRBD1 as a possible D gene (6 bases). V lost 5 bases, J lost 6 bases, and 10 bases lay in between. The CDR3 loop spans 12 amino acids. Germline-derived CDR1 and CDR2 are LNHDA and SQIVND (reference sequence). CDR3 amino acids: CASSFGGPEAFF. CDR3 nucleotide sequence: TGTGCCAGTAGTTTCGGGGGGCCTGAAGCTTTCTTT.

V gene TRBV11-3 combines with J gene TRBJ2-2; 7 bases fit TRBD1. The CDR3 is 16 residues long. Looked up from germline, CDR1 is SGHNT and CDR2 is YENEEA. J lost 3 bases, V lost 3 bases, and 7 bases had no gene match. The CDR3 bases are TGTGCCAGCAGCTTGCAGACAGGGCCCCACACCGGGGAGCTGTTTTTT. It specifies CASSLQTGPHTGELFF.

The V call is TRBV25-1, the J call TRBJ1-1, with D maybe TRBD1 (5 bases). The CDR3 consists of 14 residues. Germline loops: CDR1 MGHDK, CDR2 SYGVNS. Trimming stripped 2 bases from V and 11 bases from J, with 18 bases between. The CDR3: CASSENLRGVGAFF. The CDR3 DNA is TGTGCCAGCAGTGAAAATTTAAGGGGTGTAGGGGCTTTCTTT.

The chain's CDR3 is CASSVTGLTYNEQFF. The DNA of the CDR3 is TGTGCCAGTAGTGTGACAGGACTGACCTACAATGAGCAGTTCTTC. This rearrangement joins TRBV19 to TRBJ2-1; possibly TRBD1 for D (6 bases). Trimming cost V 5 bases and J 2 bases, with 13 bases left between them. The CDR3 covers 15 residues. CDR1 is LNHDA and CDR2 is SQIVND in the germline V gene (reference sequence).

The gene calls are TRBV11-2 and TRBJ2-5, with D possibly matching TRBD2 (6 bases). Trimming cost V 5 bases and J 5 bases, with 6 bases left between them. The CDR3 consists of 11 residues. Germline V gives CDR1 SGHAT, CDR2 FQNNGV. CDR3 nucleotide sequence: TGTGCCAGCAGCGGGGGGGAGACCCAGTACTTC. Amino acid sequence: CASSGGETQYF.

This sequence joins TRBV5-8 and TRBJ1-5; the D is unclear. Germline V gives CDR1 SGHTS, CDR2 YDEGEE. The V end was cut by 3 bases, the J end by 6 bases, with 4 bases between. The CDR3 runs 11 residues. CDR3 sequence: CASSSGQPQHF. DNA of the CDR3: TGTGCCAGCAGCTCGGGTCAGCCCCAGCATTTT. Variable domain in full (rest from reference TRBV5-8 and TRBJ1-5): EAGVTQSPTHLIKTRGQQATLRCSPISGHTSVYWYQQALGLGLQFLLWYDEGEERNRGNFPPRFSGRQFPNYSSELNVNALELEDSALYLCASSSGQPQHFGDGTRLSIL.

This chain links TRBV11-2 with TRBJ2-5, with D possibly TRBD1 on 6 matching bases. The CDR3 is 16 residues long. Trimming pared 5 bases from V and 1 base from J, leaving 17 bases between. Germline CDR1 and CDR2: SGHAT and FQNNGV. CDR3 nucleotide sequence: TGTGCCAGCAGCACAAGAAACAGGGTAGCCCAAGAGACCCAGTACTTC. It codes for CASSTRNRVAQETQYF.

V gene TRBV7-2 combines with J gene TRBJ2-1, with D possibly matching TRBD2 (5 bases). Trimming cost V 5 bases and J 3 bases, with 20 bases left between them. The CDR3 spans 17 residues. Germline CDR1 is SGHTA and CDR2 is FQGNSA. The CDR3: CASSAYEAGGGYNEQFF. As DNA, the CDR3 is TGTGCCAGCAGCGCCTATGAGGCAGGAGGCGGCTACAATGAGCAGTTCTTC.

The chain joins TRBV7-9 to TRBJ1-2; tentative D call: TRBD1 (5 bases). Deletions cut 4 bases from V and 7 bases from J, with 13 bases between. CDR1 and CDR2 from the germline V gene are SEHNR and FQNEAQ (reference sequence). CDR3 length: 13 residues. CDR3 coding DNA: TGTGCCAGCAGCTCCACCCGGCAGGGTGGCTACACCTTC. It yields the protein CASSSTRQGGYTF.

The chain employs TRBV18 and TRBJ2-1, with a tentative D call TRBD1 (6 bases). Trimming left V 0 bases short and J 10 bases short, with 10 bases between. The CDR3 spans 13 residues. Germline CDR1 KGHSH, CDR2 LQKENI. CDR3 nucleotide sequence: TGTGCCAGCTCACCACCGGACAGTTTGGAGCAGTTCTTC. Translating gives CASSPPDSLEQFF.

The CDR3 nucleotides are TGTGCCAGCAGCTTGCCAGGTCCCACCGGGGAGCTGTTTTTT. Translating it yields CASSLPGPTGELFF. The chain joins TRBV5-6 to TRBJ2-2, with D hard to call. The CDR3 is 14 amino acids. The V end lost 1 base, the J end lost 4 bases, and 8 bases lay between the germline ends. Germline V gene sequence: CDR1 SGHDT, CDR2 YYEEEE.